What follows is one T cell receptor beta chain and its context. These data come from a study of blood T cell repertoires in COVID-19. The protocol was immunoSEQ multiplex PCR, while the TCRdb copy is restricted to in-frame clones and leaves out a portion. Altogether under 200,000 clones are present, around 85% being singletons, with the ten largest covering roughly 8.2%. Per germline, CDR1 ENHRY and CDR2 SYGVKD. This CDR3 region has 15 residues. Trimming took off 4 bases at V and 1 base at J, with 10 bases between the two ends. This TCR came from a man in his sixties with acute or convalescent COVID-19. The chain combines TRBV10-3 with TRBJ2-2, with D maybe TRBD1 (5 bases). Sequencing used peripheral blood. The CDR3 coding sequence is TGTGCCATCAGTGCAGGGCAAGTGAACACCGGGGAGCTGTTTTTT. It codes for CAISAGQVNTGELFF.